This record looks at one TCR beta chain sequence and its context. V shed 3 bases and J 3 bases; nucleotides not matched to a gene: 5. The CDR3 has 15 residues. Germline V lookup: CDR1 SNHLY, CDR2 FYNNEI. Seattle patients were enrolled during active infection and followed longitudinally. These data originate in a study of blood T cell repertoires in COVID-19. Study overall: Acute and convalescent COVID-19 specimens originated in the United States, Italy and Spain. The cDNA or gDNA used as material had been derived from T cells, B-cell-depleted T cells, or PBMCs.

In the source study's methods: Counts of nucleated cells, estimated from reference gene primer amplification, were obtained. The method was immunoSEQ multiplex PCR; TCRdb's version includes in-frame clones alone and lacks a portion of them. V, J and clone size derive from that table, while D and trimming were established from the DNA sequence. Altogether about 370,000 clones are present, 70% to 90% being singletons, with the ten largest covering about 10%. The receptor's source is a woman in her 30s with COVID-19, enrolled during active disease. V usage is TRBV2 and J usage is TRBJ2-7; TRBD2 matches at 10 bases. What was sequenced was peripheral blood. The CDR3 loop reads CASSDPSGSFYEQYF. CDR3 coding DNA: TGTGCCAGCAGTGACCCTAGCGGGAGTTTCTACGAGCAGTACTTC.